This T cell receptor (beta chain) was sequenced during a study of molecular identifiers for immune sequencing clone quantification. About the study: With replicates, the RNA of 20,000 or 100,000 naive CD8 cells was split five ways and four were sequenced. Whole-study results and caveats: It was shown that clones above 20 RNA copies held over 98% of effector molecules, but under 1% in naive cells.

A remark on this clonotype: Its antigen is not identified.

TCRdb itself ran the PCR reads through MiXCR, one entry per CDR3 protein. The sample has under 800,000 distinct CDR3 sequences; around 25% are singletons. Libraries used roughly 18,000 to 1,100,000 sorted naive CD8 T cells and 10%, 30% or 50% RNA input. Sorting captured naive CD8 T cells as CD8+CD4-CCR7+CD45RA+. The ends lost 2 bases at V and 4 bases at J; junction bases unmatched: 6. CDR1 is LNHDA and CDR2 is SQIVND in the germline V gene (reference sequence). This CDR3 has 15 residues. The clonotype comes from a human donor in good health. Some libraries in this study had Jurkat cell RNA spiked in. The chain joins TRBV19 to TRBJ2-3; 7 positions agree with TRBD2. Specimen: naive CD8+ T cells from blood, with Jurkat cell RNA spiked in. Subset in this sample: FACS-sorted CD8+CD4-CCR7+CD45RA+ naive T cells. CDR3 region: CASSILRGGADTQYF. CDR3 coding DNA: TGTGCCAGTAGTATACTGCGCGGGGGAGCAGATACGCAGTATTTT.